This passage covers 9 T cell receptor beta chains from one sample sequenced in a study of T cell responses to AZD1222 COVID-19 vaccine. TCRdb's table, derived via immunoSEQ multiplex PCR, lists solely in-frame clones and lacks some. The sample carries some 99,000 clones, approximately 86% recorded once. The sequencing here drew on peripheral blood, taken on day 0 of AZD1222 vaccination. Every receptor here comes from an adult in good health.

V gene TRBV10-2 combines with J gene TRBJ1-5; 8 bases match TRBD1. V trimming: 5 bases; J trimming: 6 bases; junction bases outside the gene matches: 9. In germline, CDR1 is WSHSY, CDR2 SAAADI. The CDR3 is 15 amino acids. This chain's CDR3 is CASSTPGGAFQPQHF. The DNA of the CDR3 is TGCGCCAGCAGTACCCCAGGGGGCGCGTTTCAGCCCCAGCATTTT.

The chain is built from TRBV28 and TRBJ1-4; D is perhaps TRBD1 (5 bases). V was shortened by 6 bases and J by 14 bases, with 19 bases between the two germline ends. The CDR3 runs to 13 residues. Germline assignment: CDR1 MDHEN and CDR2 SYDVKM. This CDR3 is CASSLGTREHLFF. Written as DNA, the CDR3 is TGTGCCAGCAGCCTAGGGACCAGGGAACACCTGTTTTTT.

The sample holds a few counts of this clone. The chain uses TRBV9 and TRBJ2-1; TRBD1 might be the D (6 bases). The ends were cut back, 3 bases at V and 0 bases at J, with 10 bases in the middle. CDR1 and CDR2 from the germline V gene are SGDLS and YYNGEE. The CDR3 has 15 amino acids. As DNA, the CDR3 is TGTGCCAGCAGCGCGCAGGGGAACTCCTACAATGAGCAGTTCTTC. Amino acids: CASSAQGNSYNEQFF.

The rearrangement joins TRBV18 to TRBJ2-2; no definite D call. This CDR3 has 16 amino acids. Germline CDR1 reads KGHSH; CDR2 reads LQKENI. The germline V and J ends were trimmed by 1 base and 3 bases, with 12 bases remaining between them. The CDR3 DNA reads TGTGCCAGCTCACCACTAGGCTTAGAGCACACCGGGGAGCTGTTTTTT. Its translation: CASSPLGLEHTGELFF. Drawing the rest from reference TRBV18 and TRBJ2-2, the complete variable domain is NAGVMQNPRHLVRRRGQEARLRCSPMKGHSHVYWYRQLPEEGLKFMVYLQKENIIDESGMPKERFSAEFPKEGPSILRIQQVVRGDSAAYFCASSPLGLEHTGELFFGEGSRLTVL.

This chain connects TRBV28 to TRBJ2-1, with D perhaps matching TRBD2 (6 bases). There are 13 residues in the CDR3. V lost 6 bases and J 4 bases, leaving 10 bases between the germline ends. Germline V gives CDR1 MDHEN, CDR2 SYDVKM. CDR3 sequence reads: CASRETRYNEQFF. CDR3 sequence (DNA): TGTGCCAGCAGGGAGACTAGATACAATGAGCAGTTCTTC.

This sequence joins TRBV4-1 and TRBJ2-7, with D possibly TRBD1 on 6 matching bases. The CDR3 totals 15 residues. Trimming removed 2 bases from V and 5 bases from J, with 16 bases in between. Germline V gene sequence: CDR1 MGHRA, CDR2 YSYEKL. The CDR3 region is CASSQLNRVENEQYF. The DNA of the CDR3 is TGCGCCAGCAGCCAATTGAACAGGGTTGAGAACGAGCAGTACTTC.

The chain joins TRBV6-5 to TRBJ1-2, with no clear D. This CDR3 has 14 amino acids. V was pared by 7 bases and J by 5 bases, with 17 bases between. Germline loops: CDR1 MNHEY, CDR2 SVGAGI. The DNA of the CDR3 is TGTGCCAGCACTACCACGGAGGATGGGTATGGCTACACCTTC. It codes for CASTTTEDGYGYTF.

V usage is TRBV2 and J usage is TRBJ1-4; 7 bases are shared with TRBD1. The CDR3 consists of 13 residues. J lost 7 bases, V lost 7 bases, and 6 bases had no gene match. Germline assignment: CDR1 SNHLY and CDR2 FYNNEI. The CDR3 nucleotides are TGTGCCAGCAAGGAACAGGGGATTGAAAAACTGTTTTTT. Protein sequence: CASKEQGIEKLFF.

V usage is TRBV16 and J usage is TRBJ2-7; D gene uncertain. V shed 4 bases and J shed 1 base, with 17 bases lying between them. The CDR3 totals 16 residues. CDR1 and CDR2 (germline): KGHSY, FQNENV. CDR3 sequence: CASSRLDQGRSYEQYF. The CDR3 coding sequence is TGTGCCAGCAGCCGACTGGATCAAGGGCGATCCTACGAGCAGTACTTC.